Sequencing of this T cell receptor beta chain was carried out in a study of OX40 agonist ivuxolimab in advanced cancers. About the study: Enrolled patients in dose escalation had cancers that were hepatocellular carcinoma, melanoma, renal cell or head and neck cancer. Mean age approximately 59 years, range about 20 to 79; around 80% male. Treatment received earlier with anti-PD-1, anti-PD-L1 or anti-CTLA-4 agents was allowed, and 40% had some.

The protocol was immunoSEQ multiplex PCR, while the TCRdb copy is restricted to in-frame clones and leaves out a portion. The sample contains 65,000 to 75,000 clones, more than 70% of which appear only once. The CDR3 has 14 residues. Germline assignment: CDR1 MNHNS and CDR2 SASEGT. V was pared by 5 bases and J by 8 bases, with 15 bases between. The V gene is TRBV6-1, the J gene TRBJ1-4; the D is unclear. Sample: CD4+ or CD8+ T cells sorted from blood, taken in a trial of the OX40 agonist ivuxolimab. The source of this sequence is an adult with an advanced solid tumor such as melanoma, head and neck, liver or kidney cancer. For the CDR3, the DNA is TGTGCCAGCAGTTTAAGGTGGGCCGAAGAAAAACTGTTTTTT. It translates to CASSLRWAEEKLFF.